This T cell receptor (beta chain) is drawn from a study of regulatory T cells in long-lasting Graves disease. Specified time point: newly diagnosed GD, antithyroid drugs for less than 3 months. Construction of the TCR library relied on RNA isolated from PBMCs. The patients were drawn from one endocrinology department in Xi'an, China. Libraries of TCR beta came from iRepertoire HTBI primers plus Arm-PCR of CDR3 regions. TCRdb independently ran MiXCR on the multiplex PCR reads; one entry per CDR3 protein. The sample shows roughly 380,000 distinct CDR3 sequences, 16% of them seen only once. The CDR3 totals 15 residues. Trimming took off 1 base at V and 2 bases at J, with 11 bases between the two ends. Germline V gives CDR1 SGHTA, CDR2 FQGNSA. In addition, the sample was reused for a study of T cells in Graves' hyperthyroidism and ophthalmopathy.

The sequencing here drew on peripheral blood mononuclear cells (PBMCs), taken at new diagnosis, from a patient treated with antithyroid drugs. This clonotype was obtained from a man between 40 and 49 years old with Graves disease. The V and J genes are TRBV7-2 and TRBJ1-1, with a weak D call TRBD1 (5 bases). CDR3 loop: CASSLVGGGNTEAFF. The DNA of the CDR3 is TGTGCCAGCAGCTTAGTGGGCGGGGGTAACACTGAAGCTTTCTTT.